These 25 T cell receptor beta chains were all obtained from the same sample, sequenced in a study of neoadjuvant anti-PD-1 for oral cavity cancer. Method: immunoSEQ multiplex PCR; TCRdb's copy keeps in-frame clones and lacks some. The profile shows 7,200 or so clones, roughly three quarters of them singletons. The sequencing here drew on PBMCs, taken before nivolumab (anti-PD-1) treatment. The source is a person between 40 and 79 years old with oral cavity squamous cell carcinoma.

The chain recombines TRBV7-2 with TRBJ2-7; TRBD2 might be the D (5 bases). Deletions cut 5 bases from V and 9 bases from J, with 20 bases between. Germline V gene lookup returns CDR1 SGHTA and CDR2 FQGNSA. This CDR3 is built from 14 residues. The CDR3 protein is CASSHGSLLRGQYF. The CDR3 coding sequence is TGTGCCAGCAGCCATGGGAGTCTCCTACGAGGGCAGTACTTC.

A few counts support this clone. The chain combines TRBV6-1 with TRBJ1-2; D is undetermined. The germline V gene has CDR1 MNHNS and CDR2 SASEGT. The CDR3 totals 12 residues. Trimming left V 2 bases short and J 12 bases short, with 13 bases between. CDR3 region: CASSEYPGRNTF. In DNA form, the CDR3 reads TGTGCCAGCAGTGAATACCCAGGCAGAAACACCTTC.

The chain carries TRBV30 and TRBJ2-1; D might be TRBD2 (5 bases). In germline, CDR1 is GTSNPN, CDR2 SVGIG (reference sequence). The CDR3 contains 14 residues. The germline V and J ends were trimmed by 5 bases and 6 bases, with 17 bases remaining between them. The DNA of the CDR3 is TGTGCCTGGGGGTCCCTTCGTGCGGGCAATGAGCAGTTCTTC. This encodes CAWGSLRAGNEQFF.

V is TRBV2 and J is TRBJ1-5; 10 bases are a match to TRBD1. The CDR3 consists of 14 residues. J gave up 6 bases and V 10 bases, and 9 bases lay outside the gene matches. Germline V gene lookup returns CDR1 SNHLY and CDR2 FYNNEI. CDR3 coding DNA: TGTGCCACCAGGGGGACAGGGGTCGGTCAGCCCCAGCATTTT. Its protein product is CATRGTGVGQPQHF.

V usage is TRBV6-1 and J usage is TRBJ2-7; D not certain. The CDR3 is made up of 11 amino acids. The V end lost 6 bases, the J end lost 2 bases, and 5 bases lay between the germline ends. Per the germline V gene, CDR1 is MNHNS and CDR2 is SASEGT. The CDR3 sequence is CASRGTYEQYF. In DNA, the CDR3 is TGTGCCAGCAGGGGGACCTACGAGCAGTACTTC.

The J gene is TRBJ2-3, the V gene TRBV5-1, with D possibly matching TRBD2 (7 bases). CDR3 length: 14 amino acids. The ends were cut back, 4 bases at V and 4 bases at J, with 13 bases in the middle. Germline CDR1 is SGHRS and CDR2 is YFSETQ. The CDR3 spells CASSPGGPPDTQYF. Written as DNA, the CDR3 is TGCGCCAGCAGCCCGGGGGGCCCCCCAGATACGCAGTATTTT.

The chain uses TRBV5-1 and TRBJ2-1; 8 bases fit TRBD1. V dropped 5 bases and J dropped 8; count of bases not matched to a gene: 12. Germline loops: CDR1 SGHRS, CDR2 YFSETQ. This CDR3 comprises 15 residues. The CDR3 bases are TGCGCCAGCAGATTACAGGACAGGGAAGAATATGAGCAGTTCTTC. This encodes CASRLQDREEYEQFF.

CDR3 region: CATGWGGREDGYTF. The CDR3 DNA reads as TGTGCCACAGGCTGGGGTGGGCGGGAAGATGGCTACACCTTC. The chain uses TRBV15 and TRBJ1-2; the D is unclear. Per germline, CDR1 LNHNV and CDR2 YYDKDF (reference sequence). V shed 9 bases and J shed 6 bases, with 20 bases lying between them. This CDR3 comprises 14 residues.

The chain carries TRBV5-8 and TRBJ1-5, with D unresolved. The germline gives CDR1 SGHTS, CDR2 YDEGEE. The CDR3 length is 12 residues. The V and J ends lost 1 base and 7 bases respectively, with 6 bases between them. CDR3 region: CASSLLGQPQHF. The CDR3 region has the DNA TGTGCCAGCAGCTTGCTCGGGCAGCCCCAGCATTTT.

This clone was counted between two and nine times. CDR3 in amino acids: CASSAGIMTGHTGELFF. The CDR3 coding sequence is TGTGCCAGCAGTGCAGGTATAATGACAGGTCACACCGGGGAGCTGTTTTTT. The chain has TRBV7-9 and TRBJ2-2; tentative D call: TRBD1 (6 bases). Germline-derived CDR1 and CDR2 are SEHNR and FQNEAQ (reference sequence). Trimming removed 6 bases from V and 3 bases from J, with 20 bases in between. This CDR3 region has 17 residues.

The J gene is TRBJ2-1, the V gene TRBV7-3, with D uncertain. V was clipped by 2 bases and J by 0 bases, with 11 bases between them. The CDR3 consists of 16 residues. Germline assignment: CDR1 SGHTA and CDR2 FQGTGA. The DNA of the CDR3 is TGTGCCAGCAGCTTATTCGGCGAGAGCTCCTACAATGAGCAGTTCTTC. It translates to CASSLFGESSYNEQFF.

The rearrangement links TRBV6-6 to TRBJ2-1, with TRBD1 matching over 7 bases. The V and J ends lost 7 bases and 12 bases, in that order; junction bases with no gene match: 9. The CDR3 contains 12 residues. Germline CDR1 and CDR2: MNHNY and SVGAGI (reference sequence). The chain's CDR3 is CASTLRQGGQFF. DNA for the CDR3: TGTGCCAGCACCTTACGACAGGGTGGGCAGTTCTTC.

The rearrangement uses TRBV7-6 and TRBJ2-3; perhaps TRBD2 as D (6 bases). Trimming left V 5 bases short and J 4 bases short, with 13 bases between. The CDR3 is 14 amino acids. Germline V CDR1 and CDR2: SGHVS, FNYEAQ. This CDR3 is CASSQQRAPDTQYF. CDR3 DNA: TGTGCCAGCAGCCAACAGCGGGCGCCAGATACGCAGTATTTT.

The rearrangement uses TRBV5-1 and TRBJ2-1; 8 nucleotides line up with TRBD2. CDR1 and CDR2 (germline): SGHRS, YFSETQ. V gave up 0 bases and J gave up 5 bases; unmatched junction bases: 4. CDR3 length equals 15 residues. CDR3 in DNA: TGCGCCAGCAGCTTGGCGGGGGGGGCAGACAATGAGCAGTTCTTC. Translation gives CASSLAGGADNEQFF. Combining the CDR3 with reference TRBV5-1 and TRBJ2-1 gives the whole variable domain KAGVTQTPRYLIKTRGQQVTLSCSPISGHRSVSWYQQTPGQGLQFLFEYFSETQRNKGNFPGRFSGRQFSNSRSEMNVSTLELGDSALYLCASSLAGGADNEQFFGPGTRLTVL.

This clone appeared once. This chain links TRBV19 with TRBJ1-6; D uncertain. Trimming took 6 bases from V and 6 from J, leaving 12 bases between them. The CDR3 runs to 14 residues. The germline gives CDR1 LNHDA, CDR2 SQIVND (reference sequence). DNA for the CDR3: TGTGCCAGTAGCCTTCAATTTGGTAATTCACCCCTCCACTTT. This gives the protein CASSLQFGNSPLHF.

This clone was counted a single time. The chain employs TRBV27 and TRBJ1-4; D gene uncertain. With 1 base removed from V and 8 bases from J, the gap between germline ends came to 14 bases. Germline CDR1 reads MNHEY; CDR2 reads SMNVEV (reference sequence). The CDR3 sequence is 15 residues long. CDR3 DNA: TGTGCCAGCAGTTTATTTTGGGGAGGCGAAGAAAAACTGTTTTTT. Protein product: CASSLFWGGEEKLFF.

This clone was observed a few times. The chain carries TRBV18 and TRBJ2-7; 9 bases map to TRBD1. The germline CDR1 and CDR2 sequences are KGHSH and LQKENI. The CDR3 spans 16 residues. V trimming: 2 bases; J trimming: 6 bases; junction bases outside the gene matches: 11. The CDR3 protein is CASSPSRDRTGVEQYF. The CDR3 DNA reads TGTGCCAGCTCACCATCACGCGACCGGACAGGGGTCGAGCAGTACTTC.

The gene calls are TRBV7-8 and TRBJ1-1; D uncertain. Germline assignment: CDR1 SGHVS and CDR2 FQNEAQ. This CDR3 spans 13 amino acids. V dropped 1 base and J dropped 6 bases, with 9 bases sitting between them. CDR3 sequence reads: CASSLGKVSEAFF. CDR3 in DNA: TGTGCCAGCAGCTTAGGAAAGGTGTCTGAAGCTTTCTTT.

The chain joins TRBV19 to TRBJ2-3; 11 nucleotides agree with TRBD2. J gave up 3 bases and V 4 bases, and 3 bases lay outside the gene matches. In germline, CDR1 is LNHDA, CDR2 SQIVND (reference sequence). CDR3 size: 15 residues. CDR3 sequence: CASSTSGGLTDTQYF. Written as DNA, the CDR3 is TGTGCCAGTAGTACTAGCGGGGGGTTGACAGATACGCAGTATTTT.

This clone occurred once. The CDR3 coding sequence is TGTGCCATCAGTGAGTCAAGTGCGACTTTGAACACTGAAGCTTTCTTT. As protein: CAISESSATLNTEAFF. The chain carries TRBV10-3 and TRBJ1-1; D is unresolved. The V gene's germline CDR1 is ENHRY and CDR2 SYGVKD. V lost 0 bases, J lost 0 bases, and 11 bases lay in between. The CDR3 runs to 16 residues.

The rearrangement links TRBV4-2 to TRBJ2-2; D is ambiguous. Trimming removed 2 bases at V and 4 bases at J, with 8 bases between. Germline V gives CDR1 LGHNA, CDR2 YNFKEQ. The CDR3 extends over 14 amino acids. The CDR3 sequence: CASSQRQFTGELFF. The DNA for the CDR3 is TGTGCCAGCAGCCAACGGCAGTTCACCGGGGAGCTGTTTTTT.

The V and J genes are TRBV7-2 and TRBJ2-1, with no clear D. The V gene's germline CDR1 is SGHTA and CDR2 FQGNSA. V lost 3 bases and J lost 7, with 16 bases in between. CDR3 length: 15 residues. The CDR3 DNA follows: TGTGCCAGCAGCTTGTCAATAGGTACAGAGAATGAGCAGTTCTTC. Protein product: CASSLSIGTENEQFF.

The rearrangement links TRBV7-8 to TRBJ2-1, with 10 bases that match TRBD1. There are 16 residues in the CDR3. The junction had 8 bases not matched to a gene; V was cut back by 3 bases and J by 6 bases. The germline V gene has CDR1 SGHVS and CDR2 FQNEAQ. The CDR3 DNA is TGTGCCAGCAGCTTTTTTGACAGGGGGCTGGGCAATGAGCAGTTCTTC. Translated, it gives CASSFFDRGLGNEQFF.

V and J are TRBV5-1 and TRBJ2-6; no definite D call. The V gene's germline CDR1 is SGHRS and CDR2 YFSETQ. The CDR3 covers 17 residues. V was cut by 0 bases and J by 0 bases, with 10 bases left in between. For the CDR3, the DNA is TGCGCCAGCAGCTTGGCAGGCGTATTCTCTGGGGCCAACGTCCTGACTTTC. The encoded protein is CASSLAGVFSGANVLTF.

The rearrangement links TRBV5-1 to TRBJ1-1; a possible D gene is TRBD1 (6 bases). CDR3 length equals 16 residues. Germline lookup yields CDR1 SGHRS and CDR2 YFSETQ. The germline V and J ends were trimmed by 0 bases and 1 base, with 13 bases remaining between them. The CDR3 reads CASSLGGPRTNTEAFF. DNA of the CDR3: TGCGCCAGCAGCTTGGGGGGGCCACGGACGAACACTGAAGCTTTCTTT.